This T cell receptor beta chain appears in the sequencing data of a study of blood T cell repertoires in COVID-19. Background on the study: Acute and convalescent COVID-19 samples came from the United States, Italy and Spain. From T cells, B-cell-depleted T cells, or PBMCs came the material, which was cDNA or gDNA.

This clone was seen more than once but under ten times. Per the original data handling: Estimates of nucleated cell counts were drawn from the amplification of reference gene primers. The assay was immunoSEQ multiplex PCR, and TCRdb's table has in-frame clones only and misses some. V and J calls plus clone size are reproduced from that table; the DNA served to infer D and trimming. The sample holds approximately 100,000 clones; around 83% are singletons and the top ten take about 3.6%. Trimming removed 3 bases at V and 3 bases at J, with 9 bases between. In germline, CDR1 is MNHEY, CDR2 SMNVEV (reference sequence). This CDR3 is 14 amino acids long.

This TCR came from a woman aged 80 or older with active or convalescent COVID-19. Sequencing was carried out using peripheral blood. This chain uses TRBV27 with TRBJ1-5; D remains ambiguous. This CDR3 reads CASSLSQANQPQHF. The CDR3 DNA sequence: TGTGCCAGCAGTTTGAGCCAGGCCAATCAGCCCCAGCATTTT.